A single sample is the source of the 26 T cell receptor beta chains below, sequenced in a study of blood T cells in healthy people across ages. Combining a sample-barcoded 5' primer with a J-beta primer mix, a second PCR ran for roughly 6 to 12 cycles. MiXCR was run by TCRdb on the 5' RACE reads, yielding one entry per CDR3 protein. The table has about 620,000 distinct CDR3 sequences, around 21% seen once. The source material was blood. All receptors derive from a man aged 70-80 years in good health.

This clonotype was counted only a few times. The CDR3 protein is CSARETSGNIQYF. Here the CDR3 DNA reads TGCAGTGCTAGAGAAACTAGCGGAAACATTCAGTACTTC. The genes are TRBV20-1 and TRBJ2-4; 8 bases fit TRBD2. Germline V gene data show CDR1 as DFQATT and CDR2 as SNEGSKA (reference sequence). This CDR3 region has 13 residues. After removal of 0 bases from V and 6 bases from J, the junction contained 1 base not matched to a gene.

This sequence joins TRBV15 and TRBJ2-1; a weak D match, TRBD2 (5 bases). Looked up from germline, CDR1 is LNHNV and CDR2 is YYDKDF (reference sequence). The V end lost 0 bases, the J end lost 5 bases, and 14 bases lay between the germline ends. The CDR3 runs to 16 residues. The DNA for the CDR3 is TGTGCCACCAGCAGAGAGGCCCGGACTTACGACAATGAGCAGTTCTTC. This codes for CATSREARTYDNEQFF.

This clonotype appeared a few times. The chain combines TRBV6-1 with TRBJ2-7; D gene ambiguous. The ends were cut back, 4 bases at V and 0 bases at J, with 7 bases in the middle. CDR1 is MNHNS, CDR2 SASEGT, per germline. CDR3 length: 13 residues. Here the CDR3 reads CASSGKISYEQYF. The CDR3 DNA sequence: TGTGCCAGCAGTGGTAAAATCTCCTACGAGCAGTACTTC.

The V gene is TRBV5-1, the J gene TRBJ2-7; D not resolved. This CDR3 has 14 residues. Germline assignment: CDR1 SGHRS and CDR2 YFSETQ. Trimming pared 2 bases from V and 5 bases from J, leaving 14 bases between. CDR3 DNA: TGCGCCAGCAGCTTCGGGCGGTTTAACGACGAGCAGTACTTC. Translating gives CASSFGRFNDEQYF.

This clonotype occurred a few times. The genes are TRBV30 and TRBJ2-1; D is perhaps TRBD1 (6 bases). Trimming cost V 0 bases and J 8 bases, with 17 bases left between them. The CDR3 has 15 residues. CDR1 GTSNPN and CDR2 SVGIG come from the germline V gene (reference sequence). CDR3 DNA: TGTGCCTGGAGTGTACTGGGGGCACTAGGGCATGAGCAGTTCTTC. This gives the protein CAWSVLGALGHEQFF.

The chain couples TRBV20-1 to TRBJ2-1; D might be TRBD2 (6 bases). CDR3 size: 14 residues. CDR1 and CDR2 from the germline V gene are DFQATT and SNEGSKA (reference sequence). Trimming pared 3 bases from V and 2 bases from J, leaving 11 bases between. The CDR3 region is CSASSLAPYNEQFF. DNA for the CDR3: TGCAGTGCTAGCAGCCTAGCGCCCTACAATGAGCAGTTCTTC.

This chain uses TRBV6-2 or TRBV6-3 with TRBJ2-7, with D possibly matching TRBD1 (6 bases). Germline values: CDR1 MNHEY, CDR2 SVGEGT. The V end was cut by 6 bases, the J end by 6 bases, with 18 bases between. The CDR3 contains 14 residues. CDR3 amino acids: CASSLGGSLCEQYF. The CDR3 DNA sequence: TGTGCCAGCAGCCTAGGGGGATCCCTCTGCGAGCAGTACTTC.

This clonotype was found a few times. This chain joins TRBV19 and TRBJ2-5; perhaps TRBD1 as D (5 bases). The J call may be in error: the DNA end matches TRBJ2-1 better. The CDR3 runs to 15 residues. The germline gives CDR1 LNHDA, CDR2 SQIVND (reference sequence). CDR3 loop: CASSIGTGLPNEQFF. The CDR3, as DNA: TGTGCCAGTAGTATAGGCACAGGCCTCCCCAATGAGCAGTTCTTC.

This chain joins TRBV29-1 and TRBJ2-7, with 9 bases that match TRBD1. With 8 bases clipped from V and 3 bases from J, the junction kept 11 bases outside the gene matches. Germline V CDR1 and CDR2: SQVTM, ANQGSEA. The length of the CDR3 is 14 residues. As DNA, the CDR3 is TGCAGCTTCACTGCCGGGACAGGGCGCTACGAGCAGTACTTC. Translation: CSFTAGTGRYEQYF.

In its sample, this clonotype was seen a few times. Without the conserved terminal phenylalanine or tryptophan, this CDR3 likely stems from a read error. The V call is TRBV20-1, the J call TRBJ2-3; D remains ambiguous. This CDR3 region has 14 residues. Per the germline V gene, CDR1 is DFQATT and CDR2 is SNEGSKA (reference sequence). Trimming took off 6 bases at V and 2 bases at J, with 15 bases between the two ends. Written as DNA, the CDR3 is TGCAGTGCCACCCTGGGCCCTGCCACAGATACGCAGTATCTT. Translating it yields CSATLGPATDTQYL.

The chain joins TRBV20-1 to TRBJ2-3, with TRBD1 matching over 10 bases. The CDR3 loop spans 15 amino acids. Trimming removed 0 bases from V and 5 bases from J; junction bases left unmatched: 5. Germline CDR1 reads DFQATT; CDR2 reads SNEGSKA (reference sequence). The CDR3 here is CSAREGTGDVDTQYF. The CDR3 DNA is TGCAGTGCTAGAGAGGGGACAGGGGATGTAGATACGCAGTATTTT.

In its sample, this clonotype was seen many times. The V gene is TRBV7-9, the J gene TRBJ1-1; 7 positions agree with TRBD1. V gave up 2 bases and J gave up 2 bases; unmatched junction bases: 5. Per germline, CDR1 SEHNR and CDR2 FQNEAQ (reference sequence). The CDR3 spans 15 residues. This CDR3 is CASSLKGTANTEAFF. The CDR3 DNA follows: TGTGCCAGCAGCTTAAAGGGGACAGCTAACACTGAAGCTTTCTTT.

The chain has TRBV27 and TRBJ2-1; TRBD2 matches at 11 bases. The CDR3 covers 18 residues. V was clipped by 2 bases and J by 0 bases; unmatched bases: 6. Germline CDR1 MNHEY, CDR2 SMNVEV (reference sequence). This CDR3 reads CASSLVAGGLSSYNEQFF. The CDR3 DNA reads TGTGCCAGCAGTTTAGTAGCGGGAGGGCTTAGCTCCTACAATGAGCAGTTCTTC.

The chain joins TRBV5-1 to TRBJ2-3; D assignment may be TRBD1 or TRBD2 (5 bases each). The CDR3 runs to 16 residues. V lost 2 bases and J 10 bases, leaving 23 bases between the germline ends. Per the germline V gene, CDR1 is SGHRS and CDR2 is YFSETQ. The CDR3 loop reads CASSLSSGTVSRPQYF. CDR3 coding DNA: TGCGCCAGCAGCTTATCTTCCGGGACCGTCAGCAGGCCGCAGTATTTT.

The chain recombines TRBV5-4 with TRBJ1-1; TRBD1 matches at 10 bases. Germline assignment: CDR1 SGHNT and CDR2 YYREEE (reference sequence). The junction had 5 bases not matched to a gene; V was cut back by 4 bases and J by 5 bases. CDR3 length: 14 residues. This CDR3 reads CASSRTGGKTEAFF. The CDR3 coding sequence is TGTGCCAGCAGCCGGACAGGGGGAAAGACTGAAGCTTTCTTT.

This clonotype occurred a few times. The CDR3 coding sequence is TGCAGCGGGGAGACTAGCGGGAGGGCCGATACGCAGTATTTT. It is translated as CSGETSGRADTQYF. The chain has TRBV29-1 and TRBJ2-3, with 14 bases identical to TRBD2. Germline CDR1 reads SQVTM; CDR2 reads ANQGSEA. The CDR3 has 14 amino acids. J lost 6 bases, V lost 7 bases, and 6 bases had no gene match.

The chain links TRBV3-1 to TRBJ1-3; D gene uncertain. This CDR3 contains 14 residues. Trimming left V 5 bases short and J 0 bases short, with 8 bases between. Per germline, CDR1 LGHDT and CDR2 YNNKEL (reference sequence). The CDR3 region has the DNA TGTGCCAGCAGCTGGACGGACTCTGGAAACACCATATATTTT. Translation: CASSWTDSGNTIYF.

The sample holds a few counts of this clonotype. This chain joins TRBV7-3 and TRBJ2-2, with TRBD2 identical over 8 bases. CDR1 and CDR2 from the germline V gene are SGHTA and FQGTGA. CDR3 length equals 19 residues. With V trimmed by 2 bases and J by 3 bases, 14 bases remained unmatched. This chain's CDR3 is CASSLLRREAQPDTGELFF. The CDR3 DNA is TGTGCCAGCAGCTTACTCAGGCGGGAGGCCCAACCGGACACCGGGGAGCTGTTTTTT.

In this sample, this clonotype turned up a few times. J is TRBJ2-2 and V is TRBV7-6; TRBD2 agrees at 8 bases. Germline values: CDR1 SGHVS, CDR2 FNYEAQ. The CDR3 spans 17 residues. J gave up 4 bases and V 0 bases, and 7 bases lay outside the gene matches. The CDR3 loop reads CASSLAIAGGITGELFF. DNA for the CDR3: TGTGCCAGCAGCTTAGCGATTGCGGGAGGAATCACCGGGGAGCTGTTTTTT.

This chain joins TRBV14 and TRBJ1-1, with D hard to call. The germline CDR1 and CDR2 sequences are SGHDN and FVKESK. V dropped 2 bases and J dropped 5 bases, with 9 bases sitting between them. The CDR3 loop spans 13 amino acids. CDR3 in amino acids: CASSQHLGTEAFF. The CDR3 DNA reads TGTGCCAGCAGCCAACACTTGGGGACTGAAGCTTTCTTT.

The V gene is TRBV3-1, the J gene TRBJ1-2; D may be TRBD1 (5 bases). V gave up 4 bases and J gave up 6 bases, with 21 bases separating them. Germline assignment: CDR1 LGHDT and CDR2 YNNKEL (reference sequence). This CDR3 comprises 16 residues. The CDR3 region is CASSLSSGRETNGYTF. CDR3 nucleotides: TGTGCCAGCAGCCTCTCTTCGGGACGGGAGACGAATGGCTACACCTTC.

In its sample, this clonotype was seen a few times. The CDR3 nucleotides read TGTGCCAGCAGCTTAGATAGCGGGATAATAACAGATACGCAGTATTTT. Residues: CASSLDSGIITDTQYF. This chain uses TRBV7-2 with TRBJ2-3; TRBD2 matches at 8 bases. CDR1 is SGHTA, CDR2 FQGNSA, per germline. The CDR3 totals 16 residues. V gave up 1 base and J gave up 3 bases; unmatched junction bases: 6.

The rearrangement joins TRBV29-1 to TRBJ2-3; 9 nucleotides line up with TRBD2. Germline values: CDR1 SQVTM, CDR2 ANQGSEA. The CDR3 has 15 residues. Losses at the gene ends were 8 bases for V and 0 bases for J; bases not matched to a gene: 9. Here the CDR3 reads CSLSVAGGSTDTQYF. In nucleotides, the CDR3 is TGCAGCTTGTCGGTGGCGGGAGGGAGCACAGATACGCAGTATTTT.

CDR3 sequence: CASSLGVGGSYGYTF. CDR3 nucleotides: TGTGCCAGCAGCTTAGGAGTGGGGGGCTCCTATGGCTACACCTTC. The V and J genes are TRBV7-9 and TRBJ1-2, with a weak D call TRBD1 (6 bases). Trimming cost V 1 base and J 4 bases, with 13 bases left between them. The germline gives CDR1 SEHNR, CDR2 FQNEAQ (reference sequence). The CDR3 sequence is 15 residues long.

This clonotype occurred a few times. This chain links TRBV29-1 with TRBJ2-2; weak D call: TRBD2 (6 bases). With 3 bases removed from V and 6 bases from J, the gap between germline ends came to 14 bases. The CDR3 spans 14 residues. Germline CDR1 reads SQVTM; CDR2 reads ANQGSEA. Written as DNA, the CDR3 is TGCAGCGTTGACCGCGGGACCCATTCCGGGGAGCTGTTTTTT. Translating it yields CSVDRGTHSGELFF.

This clonotype was recorded a few times. This chain uses TRBV5-1 with TRBJ2-1; no clear D gene. Germline lookup yields CDR1 SGHRS and CDR2 YFSETQ. CDR3 length equals 18 residues. Between the trimmed V and J ends, which lost 0 bases and 4 bases, there was a span of 20 bases. CDR3 protein: CASSLGSAFRANYNEQFF. CDR3 nucleotide sequence: TGCGCCAGCAGCTTGGGTTCCGCTTTTCGGGCGAATTACAATGAGCAGTTCTTC.